The 30 T cell receptor beta chains reported below all come from one sample, sequenced in a study of spatial heterogeneity in lung cancer. TCRdb itself ran the 5' RACE reads through MiXCR, one entry per CDR3 protein. This sample has around 110,000 distinct CDR3 sequences, with less than 15% found just once. Time point: blood at routine non-recurrence follow-up after resection. Unsorted whole RNA of tumor, nontumor lung or frozen PBMC was sequenced. This sample comprised PBMCs, obtained at follow-up. All receptors derive from a male donor with early-stage non-small cell lung cancer.

Details on this clonotype: A much larger clone is a single base away; this may be a read error. The chain joins TRBV2 to TRBJ2-7; perhaps TRBD1 as D (6 bases). CDR1 is SNHLY, CDR2 FYNNEI, per germline. CDR3 size: 15 residues. CDR3 amino acids: CANSETGRSPYEQYF. In nucleotides, the CDR3 is TGTGCCAACAGTGAGACAGGCCGATCCCCCTACGAGCAGTACTTC.

This rearrangement joins TRBV28 to TRBJ2-4; 7 positions match TRBD1. The CDR3 is made up of 15 amino acids. Germline V lookup: CDR1 MDHEN, CDR2 SYDVKM. V shed 6 bases and J 7 bases; nucleotides not matched to a gene: 12. The CDR3 coding sequence is TGTGCCAGCAGGTTTAACCGGGACAGTATTAACATTCAGTACTTC. Protein: CASRFNRDSINIQYF.

The sample holds many counts of this clonotype. The chain has TRBV11-2 and TRBJ2-7, with 13 bases lining up with TRBD2. The length of the CDR3 is 17 residues. Trimming took 3 bases from V and 2 from J; bases not matched to a gene: 7. CDR1 and CDR2 from the germline V gene are SGHAT and FQNNGV. CDR3 protein: CASSLRGGLAGTYEQYF. CDR3 in DNA: TGTGCCAGCAGCTTGCGAGGGGGACTAGCGGGGACCTACGAGCAGTACTTC.

This clonotype was observed a handful of times. V usage is TRBV28 and J usage is TRBJ2-2, with TRBD2 as a possible D gene (5 bases). Trimming shortened V by 6 bases and J by 7 bases, and 9 bases separated the two germline ends. The germline V gene encodes CDR1 MDHEN and CDR2 SYDVKM. This CDR3 region has 12 residues. The CDR3 here is CASSHSVGELFF. The CDR3 nucleotides read TGTGCCAGCAGCCATAGCGTCGGGGAGCTGTTTTTT.

The rearrangement joins TRBV5-1 to TRBJ2-5; TRBD1 matches 8 bases. Germline trimming cut 6 bases from V and 1 base from J; bases unmatched to any gene: 11. The CDR3 covers 16 residues. Germline V gene data show CDR1 as SGHRS and CDR2 as YFSETQ. DNA for the CDR3: TGCGCCAGCAAGAGCCTTACCGGGACAGGCCAAGAGACCCAGTACTTC. Protein sequence: CASKSLTGTGQETQYF.

This chain connects TRBV29-1 to TRBJ1-6; unclear D gene. The CDR3 is made up of 13 amino acids. V dropped 4 bases and J dropped 7 bases, with 11 bases sitting between them. The V gene's germline CDR1 is SQVTM and CDR2 ANQGSEA. CDR3 nucleotide sequence: TGCAGCGTTGCGAGCAGTGAGAATTCACCCCTCCACTTT. It encodes CSVASSENSPLHF.

This clonotype was counted many times. V and J are TRBV29-1 and TRBJ2-5; D is ambiguous. Germline CDR1 SQVTM, CDR2 ANQGSEA. V was shortened by 0 bases and J by 7 bases, with 9 bases between the two germline ends. The CDR3 length is 12 residues. CDR3 nucleotide sequence: TGCAGCGTTGAAGATGCCGGATCGACCCAGTACTTC. As protein: CSVEDAGSTQYF.

This clonotype was observed at least ten times. The V and J genes are TRBV7-2 and TRBJ1-1, with no clear D. Per the germline V gene, CDR1 is SGHTA and CDR2 is FQGNSA. V was trimmed by 5 bases and J by 3 bases, leaving 10 bases between them. The CDR3 is made up of 13 amino acids. The CDR3: CASSIYRDTEAFF. CDR3 sequence (DNA): TGTGCCAGCAGCATCTACCGGGACACTGAAGCTTTCTTT.

In this sample, this clonotype turned up a few times. The J gene is TRBJ2-7, the V gene TRBV20-1; 10 bases align to TRBD2. The ends lost 5 bases at V and 2 bases at J; junction bases unmatched: 9. Germline CDR1 is DFQATT and CDR2 is SNEGSKA (reference sequence). The CDR3 extends over 15 amino acids. The CDR3 reads CSAPPLAGVTYEQYF. Here the CDR3 DNA reads TGCAGTGCTCCTCCGCTAGCGGGGGTTACCTACGAGCAGTACTTC.

This clonotype was observed many times. This rearrangement joins TRBV7-3 to TRBJ2-6; no firm D call. CDR1 is SGHTA and CDR2 is FQGTGA in the germline V gene. CDR3 length equals 15 residues. Trimming pared 4 bases from V and 2 bases from J, leaving 9 bases between. The CDR3 bases are TGTGCCAGCAGCTCAACCCCGGCTGGGGCCAACGTCCTGACTTTC. Translated: CASSSTPAGANVLTF.

The DNA for the CDR3 is TGTGCCAGCAGCCAAGCTAGCCGAACGGCCTACGAGCAGTACTTC. It translates to CASSQASRTAYEQYF. The chain links TRBV3-1 to TRBJ2-7, with D maybe TRBD2 (5 bases). This CDR3 contains 15 residues. V was shortened by 1 base and J by 2 bases, with 12 bases between the two germline ends. Per the germline V gene, CDR1 is LGHDT and CDR2 is YNNKEL (reference sequence).

The sample holds a few counts of this clonotype. This chain uses TRBV20-1 with TRBJ2-5; TRBD1 might be the D (5 bases). V lost 6 bases and J 4 bases, leaving 21 bases between the germline ends. Germline lookup yields CDR1 DFQATT and CDR2 SNEGSKA (reference sequence). There are 15 residues in the CDR3. CDR3 loop: CSAPTGWGIGETQYF. CDR3 nucleotide sequence: TGCAGTGCCCCGACTGGTTGGGGCATCGGAGAGACCCAGTACTTC.

This clonotype showed up many times. The chain links TRBV4-2 to TRBJ2-3; D is perhaps TRBD1 (6 bases). V was clipped by 1 base and J by 0 bases, with 8 bases between them. Looked up from germline, CDR1 is LGHNA and CDR2 is YNFKEQ. CDR3 length: 15 amino acids. The CDR3 here is CASSQGTGSTDTQYF. Here the CDR3 DNA reads TGTGCCAGCAGCCAAGGAACAGGGAGCACAGATACGCAGTATTTT.

The table lists this clonotype with a few counts. The gene calls are TRBV24-1 and TRBJ2-7; tentative D call: TRBD2 (5 bases). Germline V gene data show CDR1 as KGHDR and CDR2 as SFDVKD. With 5 bases removed from V and 1 base from J, the gap between germline ends came to 8 bases. The length of the CDR3 is 13 residues. For the CDR3, the DNA is TGTGCCACCAGTGCCGCGGGTTCCTACGAGCAGTACTTC. This codes for CATSAAGSYEQYF.

V usage is TRBV20-1 and J usage is TRBJ2-3; 8 bases are a match to TRBD2. J lost 1 base, V lost 4 bases, and 4 bases had no gene match. This CDR3 has 14 amino acids. Germline V CDR1 and CDR2: DFQATT, SNEGSKA (reference sequence). Here the CDR3 DNA reads TGCAGTGCTATCGGGACTAGTGGCACAGATACGCAGTATTTT. Its translation: CSAIGTSGTDTQYF.

This clonotype was detected a few times. V is TRBV10-2 and J is TRBJ2-1, with 15 bases fitting TRBD2. Germline values: CDR1 WSHSY, CDR2 SAAADI. The V gene end was trimmed by 6 bases and the J gene end by 0 bases; junction bases not matched to a gene: 0. The CDR3 spans 16 residues. Here the CDR3 DNA reads TGCGCCAGCAGGGGACTAGCGGGGGGCTCCTACAATGAGCAGTTCTTC. As protein: CASRGLAGGSYNEQFF.

This clonotype was found a few times. The chain combines TRBV11-2 with TRBJ2-3, with no clear D. Germline CDR1 reads SGHAT; CDR2 reads FQNNGV. Trimming removed 1 base from V and 4 bases from J, with 3 bases in between. The CDR3 extends over 12 amino acids. In DNA form, the CDR3 reads TGTGCCAGCAGCTTAGGGTCAGATACGCAGTATTTT. Protein product: CASSLGSDTQYF.

This clonotype was counted only a few times. The CDR3: CASSSSSPLHF. The CDR3 DNA follows: TGTGCCAGCAGCTCCTCTTCACCCCTCCACTTT. The chain recombines TRBV7-2 with TRBJ1-6; D ambiguous. Germline V lookup: CDR1 SGHTA, CDR2 FQGNSA. The CDR3 loop spans 11 amino acids. The V gene lost 4 bases and the J gene lost 9 bases, with 4 bases spanning the gap.

This chain uses TRBV3-1 with TRBJ2-1, with 9 nucleotides matching TRBD2. The CDR3 is 16 amino acids. Trimming at V came to 4 bases and at J to 3 bases, leaving 7 bases not matched to a gene. From germline, CDR1 is LGHDT and CDR2 YNNKEL (reference sequence). The CDR3 DNA sequence: TGTGCCAGCAGCCCGTCAGCGGGGGGCTTCTACAATGAGCAGTTCTTC. This sequence encodes CASSPSAGGFYNEQFF.

This clonotype was observed a few times. The chain combines TRBV11-2 with TRBJ1-6; no firm D call. The V and J ends lost 1 base and 12 bases respectively, with 10 bases between them. Germline CDR1 and CDR2: SGHAT and FQNNGV. This CDR3 has 13 residues. Here the CDR3 reads CASSLGLSVPLHF. As DNA, the CDR3 is TGTGCCAGCAGCTTAGGTCTCAGCGTACCCCTCCACTTT.

This chain joins TRBV20-1 and TRBJ2-1, with a possible D match to TRBD2 (5 bases). Germline lookup yields CDR1 DFQATT and CDR2 SNEGSKA (reference sequence). The CDR3 runs to 16 residues. V was cut by 1 base and J by 7 bases, with 20 bases left in between. The CDR3 DNA reads TGCAGTGCTAGAGTGCATACGGGGAGAAGTGTAAATGAGCAGTTCTTC. It encodes CSARVHTGRSVNEQFF.

This clonotype was counted only a few times. The chain joins TRBV4-2 to TRBJ2-3; D ambiguous. The CDR3 runs 14 residues. Looked up from germline, CDR1 is LGHNA and CDR2 is YNFKEQ. Trimming stripped 0 bases from V and 3 bases from J, with 7 bases between. CDR3 in DNA: TGTGCCAGCAGCCAAGACCTCGTGACAGATACGCAGTATTTT. This gives the protein CASSQDLVTDTQYF.

The chain joins TRBV6-6 to TRBJ2-1; D is possibly TRBD1 (5 bases). V was pared by 2 bases and J by 9 bases, with 8 bases between. The CDR3 extends over 12 amino acids. Per the germline V gene, CDR1 is MNHNY and CDR2 is SVGAGI (reference sequence). The CDR3 loop is CASSYGRGEQFF. CDR3 sequence (DNA): TGTGCCAGCAGTTACGGTAGGGGTGAGCAGTTCTTC.

In its sample, this clonotype was seen once. This may be a read error: a much more frequent sequence differs by one nucleotide. This chain uses TRBV6-2 or TRBV6-3 with TRBJ2-7; 10 nucleotides match TRBD2. Germline trimming cut 6 bases from V and 5 bases from J; bases unmatched to any gene: 4. The CDR3 length is 13 residues. Germline CDR1 is MNHEY and CDR2 is SVGEGT. This CDR3 is CASRLAGSHEQYF. In nucleotides, the CDR3 is TGTGCCAGCAGACTAGCGGGGTCCCACGAGCAGTACTTC.

V usage is TRBV3-1 and J usage is TRBJ2-1; TRBD1 might be the D (6 bases). Germline V gene data show CDR1 as LGHDT and CDR2 as YNNKEL (reference sequence). V lost 1 base and J 9 bases, leaving 19 bases between the germline ends. The length of the CDR3 is 16 residues. This CDR3 reads CASSQATGPYTSEQFF. In DNA, the CDR3 is TGTGCCAGCAGCCAAGCGACAGGCCCCTATACGAGTGAGCAGTTCTTC.

The chain joins TRBV9 to TRBJ2-3; the D is unclear. The V end was cut by 0 bases, the J end by 7 bases, with 18 bases between. CDR1 is SGDLS, CDR2 YYNGEE, per germline. CDR3 size: 16 residues. This chain's CDR3 is CASSVAGVPRQNTQYF. The CDR3 nucleotides are TGTGCCAGCAGCGTAGCGGGCGTGCCCAGGCAAAATACGCAGTATTTT.

This clonotype has ten or more counts. V is TRBV12-3 or TRBV12-4 and J is TRBJ2-5; D unclear. V lost 4 bases to trimming and J lost 7 bases, with 7 bases between them. The CDR3 totals 11 residues. The CDR3 spells CASSSLGTQYF. The CDR3, as DNA: TGTGCCAGCAGTTCCTTAGGGACCCAGTACTTC.

This clonotype was observed a single time. V gene TRBV6-5 combines with J gene TRBJ1-4, with D unresolved. V was pared by 0 bases and J by 8 bases, with 7 bases between. There are 13 residues in the CDR3. Germline V gene data show CDR1 as MNHEY and CDR2 as SVGAGI. DNA of the CDR3: TGTGCCAGCAGTTACTCGCAGGCCGAAAAACTGTTTTTT. Its protein is CASSYSQAEKLFF.

The rearrangement uses TRBV5-8 and TRBJ1-5, with a weak D call TRBD1 (5 bases). This CDR3 has 16 residues. With 1 base removed from V and 3 bases from J, the gap between germline ends came to 14 bases. Germline values: CDR1 SGHTS, CDR2 YDEGEE. CDR3 DNA: TGTGCCAGCAGCTTGCTCAGGGAGGGGTACAATCAGCCCCAGCATTTT. Encoded protein: CASSLLREGYNQPQHF.

This clonotype was counted a few times. The V gene is TRBV3-1, the J gene TRBJ2-4; 7 bases are shared with TRBD1. J was trimmed by 2 bases and V by 2 bases; bases with no gene match: 21. Looked up from germline, CDR1 is LGHDT and CDR2 is YNNKEL (reference sequence). The CDR3 sequence is 21 residues long. The CDR3 spells CASSQSPGTVIQGASKNIQYF. The CDR3 region has the DNA TGTGCCAGCAGCCAATCACCGGGGACAGTTATCCAAGGGGCCTCCAAAAACATTCAGTACTTC.